This T cell receptor beta chain was observed in a study of CD8+ T cells in alopecia areata. Across several patients, CD4+ cells underwent sorting into CD25+CD127- cells. As the sequencing template, cDNA was produced by extracting RNA and reverse transcribing it. Profiled with immunoSEQ multiplex PCR; TCRdb holds only in-frame clones, not every one. The sample shows tens of thousands of clones, 60% to 65% of them seen only once. Trimming cost V 4 bases and J 6 bases; bases outside gene matches: 7. The length of the CDR3 is 14 residues. Germline V gives CDR1 SQVTM, CDR2 ANQGSEA. The chain joins TRBV29-1 to TRBJ2-2, with TRBD2 matching 8 bases. This receptor was identified in a human donor with alopecia areata. The material sequenced was CD4+ Tregs sorted from blood. CDR3 nucleotide sequence: TGCAGCGTTGCGCGGTTCGGGGGGGCCGGGGAGCTGTTTTTT. This encodes CSVARFGGAGELFF.